This T cell receptor (beta chain) originates from a study of cytomegalovirus exposure and HLA in healthy donors. Overall study findings and caveats: It was confirmed in vitro that three of the CMV-associated chains were specific for CMV antigens. 164 TCR beta chains were listed as cytomegalovirus-associated.

The method was immunoSEQ multiplex PCR; TCRdb's version includes in-frame clones alone and lacks a portion of them. The table has 100,000 to 150,000 clones, about 83% seen once. CDR1 and CDR2 (germline): SGHNT, YYREEE (reference sequence). The CDR3 runs to 15 residues. V shed 0 bases and J shed 0 bases, with 7 bases lying between them. As regards this clone: Its specificity is not known.

This sequence originates from a man aged 18 to 29 in good health and CMV-seronegative. The chain joins TRBV5-4 to TRBJ1-3, with D hard to call. Sequencing was done on a sample of PBMCs. In nucleotides, the CDR3 is TGTGCCAGCAGCTTGGATAAGCGCTCTGGAAACACCATATATTTT. Translating it yields CASSLDKRSGNTIYF.